This TCR beta chain was observed in a study of T cells expressing NK-cell markers. On this clonotype itself: The antigen is not known.

For TCR beta, cDNA was produced by 5'RACE template switching with UMIs. TCRdb reanalyzed the 5' RACE reads, giving one entry per CDR3 protein sequence and no DNA. The sample table includes 450,000 to 600,000 distinct CDR3 sequences. There are 18 residues in the CDR3. Germline CDR1 is LGHNA and CDR2 is YSLEER. Whole-study findings and limits: The dominant NKG2C+ clonotypes represented roughly 1.0-7.5% of CD8+ T cells in several donors. Once again these clonotypes came out on top in the CD3+CD56-NKG2C+ fraction of several donors.

The J gene is TRBJ2-7, the V gene TRBV4-3; no DNA is available, so the TRBD2 call from TCRdb remains unchecked. The TCR originated in a man younger than 30 in good health. Input material: blood T cells: a sorted CD56 or NKG2C T cell subset, CD4+ or CD8+ T cells, or bulk PBMC T cells (not recorded which). This CDR3 reads CASSQDINFGLVGNEQYF.